This record covers a single T cell receptor (beta chain). This sample stems from a study of blood T cell repertoires in COVID-19. Across the study: Samples of COVID-19 (acute and convalescent) were obtained from the United States, Italy and Spain. Nucleic acid was either cDNA or gDNA, and it came from T cells, B-cell-depleted T cells, or PBMCs.

TCRdb keeps only in-frame clones here, not all; method: immunoSEQ multiplex PCR. The sample has 180,000 or so clones, over 80% seen once. CDR1 and CDR2 (germline): LGHNA, YNFKEQ. This CDR3 region has 16 residues. V lost 0 bases, J lost 6 bases, and 17 bases lay in between. The study drew participants aged about 18 to 95 years from about two dozen US areas. Two negative PCRs, clearance, or symptom resolution characterized the recovered Cohort 3 donors. The genes are TRBV4-2 and TRBJ1-1; D is possibly TRBD1 (5 bases). This clonotype was sampled from an older woman who had recovered from COVID-19. The specimen sequenced was PBMCs or T cells enriched from blood (not recorded which). The CDR3 reads CASSQDAAGLMSEAFF. The DNA of the CDR3 is TGTGCCAGCAGCCAAGATGCGGCAGGGCTTATGTCTGAAGCTTTCTTT.